Below, 30 T cell receptor beta chains from the same sample are listed, as sequenced in a study of cytomegalovirus exposure and HLA in healthy donors. The PCR used 60 Vbeta and 13 Jbeta primers. Repertoires were generated with immunoSEQ multiplex PCR, while TCRdb's copy carries only in-frame clones and drops some. The repertoire holds roughly 100,000 clones, with about 62% as singletons. Sequenced input: PBMCs. The origin of the receptors is a human donor in good health.

V usage is TRBV15 and J usage is TRBJ1-4; possibly TRBD1 for D (6 bases). V was cut by 4 bases and J by 8 bases, with 17 bases left in between. In germline, CDR1 is LNHNV, CDR2 YYDKDF (reference sequence). The CDR3 contains 15 residues. The CDR3 bases are TGTGCCACCAGCACCCAGACAGGACCCCTGGAAAAACTGTTTTTT. It specifies CATSTQTGPLEKLFF.

The chain has TRBV4-1 and TRBJ2-1; TRBD1 matches 7 bases. The germline V gene has CDR1 MGHRA and CDR2 YSYEKL. This CDR3 contains 19 residues. V shed 5 bases, J shed 4 bases, and the junction held 20 bases outside the gene matches. The CDR3 region is CASSKGSVKDREPYNEQFF. The CDR3 DNA follows: TGCGCCAGCAGCAAAGGATCCGTAAAAGACAGGGAACCGTACAATGAGCAGTTCTTC.

The chain couples TRBV30 to TRBJ2-7; 15 nucleotides agree with TRBD2. The J call is doubtful: the DNA matches TRBJ2-5 better. Germline CDR1 GTSNPN, CDR2 SVGIG (reference sequence). The CDR3 loop spans 17 amino acids. The CDR3 is CAWSAGLAGGPWETQYF. The CDR3 DNA reads as TGTGCCTGGAGCGCAGGACTAGCGGGAGGGCCGTGGGAGACCCAGTACTTC.

This chain links TRBV6-5 with TRBJ2-7; 9 positions agree with TRBD2. The CDR3 is 14 residues long. V lost 5 bases, J lost 6 bases, and 8 bases stayed unmatched. From germline, CDR1 is MNHEY and CDR2 SVGAGI. CDR3 bases: TGTGCCAGCAGTGGCCCCTCTAGCGGGACCGAGCAGTACTTC. This codes for CASSGPSSGTEQYF.

This clone turned up a few times. The V gene is TRBV6-5, the J gene TRBJ2-3, with 11 bases lining up with TRBD1. This CDR3 is built from 14 residues. J lost 6 bases, V lost 9 bases, and 8 bases had no gene match. The germline gives CDR1 MNHEY, CDR2 SVGAGI. The CDR3 nucleotides read TGTGCCAGTAGAGGGACAGGGGGGATGGATACGCAGTATTTT. Protein sequence: CASRGTGGMDTQYF.

This clone has only one observation. This chain joins TRBV4-2 and TRBJ2-3; TRBD2 aligns across 10 bases. CDR3 length: 17 residues. V was pared by 4 bases and J by 2 bases, with 9 bases of the junction left unmatched. CDR1 is LGHNA and CDR2 is YNFKEQ in the germline V gene. CDR3 DNA: TGTGCCAGCAGCCGTAATTTAGCGGGAGGTCTCACAGATACGCAGTATTTT. Residues: CASSRNLAGGLTDTQYF.

This chain links TRBV14 with TRBJ2-1; D is perhaps TRBD1 (5 bases). CDR3 length: 13 residues. Germline V gene lookup returns CDR1 SGHDN and CDR2 FVKESK. Trimming shortened V by 2 bases and J by 10 bases, and 12 bases separated the two germline ends. CDR3 sequence reads: CASSQIAGLEQFF. The CDR3, as DNA: TGTGCCAGCAGCCAAATCGCAGGGTTAGAGCAGTTCTTC.

The rearrangement joins TRBV6-1 to TRBJ2-7; D possibly corresponds to TRBD1 (5 bases). The CDR3 is 12 amino acids. V lost 1 base and J lost 5, with 6 bases in between. CDR1 is MNHNS, CDR2 SASEGT, per germline. CDR3 loop: CASSEVGDEQYF. Written as DNA, the CDR3 is TGTGCCAGCAGTGAAGTAGGGGACGAGCAGTACTTC.

This clone has only a few counts. The V gene is TRBV4-2, the J gene TRBJ2-7, with D possibly TRBD2 on 6 matching bases. This CDR3 is built from 15 residues. Germline V gives CDR1 LGHNA, CDR2 YNFKEQ. Trimming removed 3 bases from V and 4 bases from J, with 16 bases in between. The CDR3 is CASSQDPLAMYEQYF. The CDR3 DNA reads TGTGCCAGCAGCCAGGACCCTCTAGCGATGTACGAGCAGTACTTC.

The chain combines TRBV7-4 with TRBJ1-5; tentatively, D is TRBD1 (5 bases). V was cut by 1 base and J by 3 bases, with 10 bases left in between. Germline CDR1 reads SGHVT; CDR2 reads SQSDAQ. This CDR3 has 15 residues. CDR3 DNA sequence: TGTGCCAGCAGCTTAGAAAGGGGCCACAATCAGCCCCAGCATTTT. It specifies CASSLERGHNQPQHF.

The CDR3 here is CAITSRVGQGADTQYF. In DNA, the CDR3 is TGTGCCATCACCTCCAGGGTTGGCCAGGGGGCAGATACGCAGTATTTT. V gene TRBV10-3 combines with J gene TRBJ2-3; 7 bases fit TRBD1. The CDR3 is 16 residues long. The V segment lost 7 bases and the J segment 4 bases; nucleotides outside the gene matches: 14. CDR1 is ENHRY and CDR2 is SYGVKD in the germline V gene.

The chain links TRBV19 to TRBJ1-4; 11 nucleotides match TRBD1. The CDR3 runs to 15 residues. CDR1 LNHDA and CDR2 SQIVND come from the germline V gene (reference sequence). Trimming at V came to 6 bases and at J to 7 bases, leaving 7 bases not matched to a gene. CDR3 loop: CASSPDRGRREKLFF. As DNA, the CDR3 is TGTGCCAGTAGCCCGGACAGGGGGCGGCGTGAAAAACTGTTTTTT.

The chain is built from TRBV6-1 and TRBJ2-5; TRBD1 is a possible D gene (6 bases). Germline V CDR1 and CDR2: MNHNS, SASEGT. This CDR3 spans 15 amino acids. V gave up 1 base and J gave up 2 bases, with 11 bases separating them. CDR3 sequence (DNA): TGTGCCAGCAGTGAAGAGCTGACAGGACAAGAGACCCAGTACTTC. It translates to CASSEELTGQETQYF.

This clone was observed a few times. The rearrangement uses TRBV9 and TRBJ2-7, with a weak D call TRBD2 (6 bases). The ends were cut back, 1 base at V and 6 bases at J, with 11 bases in the middle. In germline, CDR1 is SGDLS, CDR2 YYNGEE. The CDR3 extends over 13 amino acids. The CDR3 DNA reads TGTGCCAGCAGCGTAAGTCTAGCGACCGAGCAGTACTTC. It translates to CASSVSLATEQYF.

This chain joins TRBV6-5 and TRBJ2-3; TRBD1 matches 8 bases. This CDR3 is built from 14 residues. CDR1 is MNHEY, CDR2 SVGAGI, per germline. V lost 8 bases to trimming and J lost 2 bases; unmatched junction nucleotides: 6. The CDR3 nucleotides are TGTGCCAGCCGCCGGACAGGGATCACAGATACGCAGTATTTT. The encoded protein is CASRRTGITDTQYF.

This clone was seen more than once but under ten times. The chain has TRBV28 and TRBJ2-7; TRBD1 matches at 9 bases. V dropped 8 bases and J dropped 4; count of bases not matched to a gene: 6. CDR3 size: 13 residues. Germline V CDR1 and CDR2: MDHEN, SYDVKM. The CDR3 DNA sequence: TGTGCCAGCGGTTACAGGGGGCTATACGAGCAGTACTTC. It translates to CASGYRGLYEQYF.

The CDR3 DNA reads TGTGCCAGCAGGAAGGGGGCCGAGCAGTACTTC. Translated: CASRKGAEQYF. The V call is TRBV27, the J call TRBJ2-7; TRBD1 matches 7 bases. The CDR3 spans 11 residues. CDR1 and CDR2 (germline): MNHEY, SMNVEV (reference sequence). Trimming cost V 6 bases and J 6 bases; bases outside gene matches: 2.

The chain uses TRBV28 and TRBJ2-1, with 8 nucleotides matching TRBD2. The germline CDR1 and CDR2 sequences are MDHEN and SYDVKM. The CDR3 contains 15 residues. Unmatched junction bases numbered 6, after V lost 2 bases and J lost 6 bases. The CDR3 nucleotides are TGTGCCAGCAGTTTACGAAGCGGGAGTATCAATGAGCAGTTCTTC. Translating gives CASSLRSGSINEQFF.

The J gene is TRBJ1-5, the V gene TRBV7-8; D unresolved. Per germline, CDR1 SGHVS and CDR2 FQNEAQ. The germline V and J ends were trimmed by 4 bases and 3 bases, with 10 bases remaining between them. This CDR3 has 14 residues. The CDR3 sequence: CASSSSNINQPQHF. Written as DNA, the CDR3 is TGTGCCAGCAGCTCTAGTAATATCAATCAGCCCCAGCATTTT.

This chain connects TRBV2 to TRBJ2-7, with no clear D. Per germline, CDR1 SNHLY and CDR2 FYNNEI. Trimming took 7 bases from V and 6 from J, leaving 16 bases between them. The CDR3 runs to 13 residues. The CDR3 DNA is TGTGCCAGCAAAGAGACACGCCTTAGCGAGCAGTACTTC. Encoded protein: CASKETRLSEQYF.

This sequence joins TRBV25-1 and TRBJ2-1; TRBD2 aligns across 14 bases. Germline values: CDR1 MGHDK, CDR2 SYGVNS. This CDR3 has 18 residues. V was clipped by 3 bases and J by 5 bases; unmatched bases: 9. The CDR3 loop is CASSDDGTSGSPNNEQFF. The CDR3, as DNA: TGTGCCAGCAGTGACGACGGGACTAGCGGGAGTCCCAACAATGAGCAGTTCTTC.

This chain connects TRBV9 to TRBJ2-3; D is ambiguous. In germline, CDR1 is SGDLS, CDR2 YYNGEE. This CDR3 has 12 amino acids. Trimming removed 0 bases at V and 4 bases at J, with 3 bases between. The CDR3 coding sequence is TGTGCCAGCAGCGTAGCTGCAGATACGCAGTATTTT. Translated, it gives CASSVAADTQYF. Combining the CDR3 with reference TRBV9 and TRBJ2-3 gives the whole variable domain DSGVTQTPKHLITATGQRVTLRCSPRSGDLSVYWYQQSLDQGLQFLIQYYNGEERAKGNILERFSAQQFPDLHSELNLSSLELGDSALYFCASSVAADTQYFGPGTRLTVL.

The V and J genes are TRBV30 and TRBJ1-1, with D uncertain. Trimming pared 0 bases from V and 0 bases from J, leaving 8 bases between. CDR1 and CDR2 from the germline V gene are GTSNPN and SVGIG (reference sequence). The CDR3 totals 14 residues. DNA for the CDR3: TGTGCCTGGAGTGTACGGGTTGTGAACACTGAAGCTTTCTTT. Its translation: CAWSVRVVNTEAFF.

The V call is TRBV29-1, the J call TRBJ2-2, with 7 bases that match TRBD1. The ends lost 7 bases at V and 6 bases at J; junction bases unmatched: 5. Per the germline V gene, CDR1 is SQVTM and CDR2 is ANQGSEA. CDR3 length: 12 residues. Written as DNA, the CDR3 is TGCAGCGCCATCCAGGGGGCCGGGGAGCTGTTTTTT. Translation gives CSAIQGAGELFF.

The chain links TRBV29-1 to TRBJ2-1; 10 positions agree with TRBD2. Germline CDR1 is SQVTM and CDR2 is ANQGSEA. The CDR3 length is 15 residues. V was pared by 2 bases and J by 10 bases, with 11 bases of the junction left unmatched. CDR3 residues: CSVEIVIAGGREQFF. The CDR3 DNA is TGCAGCGTTGAAATAGTAATAGCGGGGGGTCGGGAGCAGTTCTTC.

The sample holds a few counts of this clone. Other DNA sequences from this sample encode an identical CDR3 as well. The CDR3 loop reads CASSYEGVTGNTIYF. Written as DNA, the CDR3 is TGTGCCAGCAGTTACGAGGGAGTCACTGGAAACACCATATATTTT. The chain carries TRBV6-6 and TRBJ1-3; no clear D. The germline V and J ends were trimmed by 2 bases and 2 bases, with 10 bases remaining between them. The CDR3 totals 15 residues. Per the germline V gene, CDR1 is MNHNY and CDR2 is SVGAGI (reference sequence).

The chain is built from TRBV28 and TRBJ1-1; no reliable D call. Germline lookup yields CDR1 MDHEN and CDR2 SYDVKM. The CDR3 is 13 residues long. V was shortened by 2 bases and J by 4 bases, with 8 bases between the two germline ends. This chain's CDR3 is CASSLGGLTEAFF. In DNA form, the CDR3 reads TGTGCCAGCAGTTTAGGAGGCCTCACTGAAGCTTTCTTT.

This clone was counted a few times. The chain uses TRBV4-1 and TRBJ1-5; D gene ambiguous. CDR1 MGHRA and CDR2 YSYEKL come from the germline V gene. Trimming stripped 1 base from V and 5 bases from J, with 6 bases between. The CDR3 spans 13 residues. For the CDR3, the DNA is TGCGCCAGCAGCCAAGTAAGCGATCAGCCCCAGCATTTT. This sequence encodes CASSQVSDQPQHF.

In its sample, this clone was seen a few times. This chain joins TRBV7-9 and TRBJ2-1, with 10 bases that match TRBD2. The CDR3 extends over 17 amino acids. In germline, CDR1 is SEHNR, CDR2 FQNEAQ (reference sequence). J gave up 0 bases and V 2 bases, and 4 bases lay outside the gene matches. CDR3 amino acids: CASSLLTSGPSYNEQFF. CDR3 nucleotide sequence: TGTGCCAGCAGCTTATTGACTAGCGGGCCCTCCTACAATGAGCAGTTCTTC.

The sample holds a few counts of this clone. V gene TRBV5-1 combines with J gene TRBJ1-1; TRBD1 matches 9 bases. Looked up from germline, CDR1 is SGHRS and CDR2 is YFSETQ. There are 15 residues in the CDR3. The V gene end was trimmed by 4 bases and the J gene end by 5 bases; junction bases not matched to a gene: 9. The CDR3 DNA sequence: TGCGCCAGCAGCGGAACCGGGACAGGGTTGACTGAAGCTTTCTTT. Protein product: CASSGTGTGLTEAFF. Filled out from reference TRBV5-1 and TRBJ1-1, the complete variable domain reads KAGVTQTPRYLIKTRGQQVTLSCSPISGHRSVSWYQQTPGQGLQFLFEYFSETQRNKGNFPGRFSGRQFSNSRSEMNVSTLELGDSALYLCASSGTGTGLTEAFFGQGTRLTVV.